This T cell receptor (beta chain) comes out of a study of cytomegalovirus exposure and HLA in healthy donors. Study information: Findings of an earlier analysis included about 100 million unique TCR beta sequences from some 190 million T cells.

Whole-study results and caveats: On later analysis, the bulk of CMV-associated TCR beta chains appeared to be HLA-restricted. The study reported that TCR beta sequences accurately predicted HLA-A and HLA-B alleles in most subjects.

Unrecorded immune exposure was likely among donors, who were nominally healthy when sampled. Trimming at V came to 9 bases and at J to 1 base, leaving 7 bases not matched to a gene. The CDR3 runs 14 residues. Germline CDR1 reads PRHDT; CDR2 reads FYEKMQ (reference sequence). This clone turned up a few times. Its antigen is unidentified. Primers for the PCR totalled 60 Vbeta and 13 Jbeta. The repertoire was sequenced with immunoSEQ multiplex PCR; TCRdb's copy has only in-frame clones and lacks some. The table shows about 83,000 clones, with 78% occurring only once. This receptor was obtained from a man younger than 30 in good health and CMV-seropositive. The sample consisted of PBMCs. The J gene is TRBJ2-7, the V gene TRBV13; 9 bases line up with TRBD2. CDR3: CASGWAGGSYEQYF. In DNA, the CDR3 is TGTGCCAGTGGTTGGGCGGGAGGGTCCTACGAGCAGTACTTC.